At least ten counts were recorded for the clone carrying this T cell receptor (beta chain). The CDR3 runs 13 residues. CDR1 ENHRY and CDR2 SYGVKD come from the germline V gene. V gave up 6 bases and J gave up 9 bases, with 15 bases separating them. TCRdb reprocessed the RT-PCR reads via MiXCR and lists one record per CDR3 protein. The table has about 680,000 distinct CDR3 sequences, approximately 14% seen once; the top ten hold roughly 4%. This receptor was identified in a female donor in good health, serving as a healthy control. The chain recombines TRBV10-3 with TRBJ2-1, with D maybe TRBD2 (5 bases). Sequenced sample: memory CD4+ T cells from blood. The DNA for the CDR3 is TGTGCCATCAGCACCGGACTGGCGGGTGAGCAGTTCTTC. As protein: CAISTGLAGEQFF.